This T cell receptor (beta chain) was found in a study of T-cell memory formation after mild COVID-19. In this sample, this clonotype turned up many times. TCR alpha and TCR beta cDNA libraries with sample barcodes and UMIs came from 5'RACE using constant-segment primers. TCRdb ran MiXCR on the 5' RACE reads and lists one entry per CDR3 protein. The data contain about 390,000 distinct CDR3 sequences, about a sixth of them singletons. Trimming left V 0 bases short and J 1 base short, with 7 bases between. The CDR3 runs 14 residues. Germline-derived CDR1 and CDR2 are SQVTM and ANQGSEA. The receptor comes from a young man who had mild COVID-19 (a few samples of this study predate the infection). Cell type and time point are not known. The sample comprised PBMCs or a T cell subset sorted from them (not recorded which). The chain has TRBV29-1 and TRBJ1-3; D remains unclear. CDR3 nucleotides: TGCAGCGTTGAAGAGTCGGGTTCTGGAAACACCATATATTTT. Its translation is CSVEESGSGNTIYF.